Sequencing of this TCR beta chain was carried out in a study of OX40 agonist ivuxolimab in advanced cancers. The table lists this clone with a few counts. Assay: immunoSEQ multiplex PCR; the TCRdb copy retains only in-frame clones and omits some. The data show about 79,000 clones, approximately 85% seen once. The source material was CD4+ or CD8+ T cells sorted from blood, sampled in a trial of the OX40 agonist ivuxolimab. The clonotype comes from an adult with an advanced solid tumor such as melanoma, head and neck, liver or kidney cancer.

The CDR3, as DNA: TGTGCCAGCAGCCAAGAACAGCGGGAGGGCACCGGGGAGCTGTTTTTT. Its translation is CASSQEQREGTGELFF. The genes are TRBV4-2 and TRBJ2-2, with 10 bases aligning to TRBD2. This CDR3 is 16 amino acids long. CDR1 and CDR2 (germline): LGHNA, YNFKEQ. With 0 bases clipped from V and 4 bases from J, the junction kept 2 bases outside the gene matches.